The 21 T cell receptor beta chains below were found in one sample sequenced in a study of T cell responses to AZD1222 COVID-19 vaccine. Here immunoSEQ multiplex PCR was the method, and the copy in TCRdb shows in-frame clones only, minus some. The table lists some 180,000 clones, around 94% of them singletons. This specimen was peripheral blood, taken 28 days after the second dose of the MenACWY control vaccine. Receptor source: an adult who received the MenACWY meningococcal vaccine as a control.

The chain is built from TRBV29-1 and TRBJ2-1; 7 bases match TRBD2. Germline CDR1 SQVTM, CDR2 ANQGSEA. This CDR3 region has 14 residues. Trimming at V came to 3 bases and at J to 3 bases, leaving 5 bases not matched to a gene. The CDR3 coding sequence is TGCAGCGTTGAGGGGGAGGGATACTACAATGAGCAGTTCTTC. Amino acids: CSVEGEGYYNEQFF.

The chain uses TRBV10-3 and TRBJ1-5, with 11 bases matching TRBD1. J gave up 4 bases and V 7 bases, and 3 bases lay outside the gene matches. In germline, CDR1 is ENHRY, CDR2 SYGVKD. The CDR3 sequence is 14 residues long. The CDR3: CAIKGTGGNQPQHF. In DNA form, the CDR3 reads TGTGCCATCAAGGGGACAGGGGGTAATCAGCCCCAGCATTTT.

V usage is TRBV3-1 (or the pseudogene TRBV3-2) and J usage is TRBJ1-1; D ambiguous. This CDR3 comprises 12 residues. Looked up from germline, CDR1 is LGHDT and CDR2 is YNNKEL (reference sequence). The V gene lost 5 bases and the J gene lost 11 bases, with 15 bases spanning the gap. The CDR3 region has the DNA TGTGCCAGCAGCTGGGCCGAGAAGGTGGCTTTCTTT. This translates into CASSWAEKVAFF.

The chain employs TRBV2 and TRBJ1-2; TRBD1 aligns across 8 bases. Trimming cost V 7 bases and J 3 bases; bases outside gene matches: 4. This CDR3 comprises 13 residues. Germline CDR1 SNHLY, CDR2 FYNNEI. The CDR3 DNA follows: TGTGCCAGCAAGATGGACAGGGACTATGGCTACACCTTC. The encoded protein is CASKMDRDYGYTF.

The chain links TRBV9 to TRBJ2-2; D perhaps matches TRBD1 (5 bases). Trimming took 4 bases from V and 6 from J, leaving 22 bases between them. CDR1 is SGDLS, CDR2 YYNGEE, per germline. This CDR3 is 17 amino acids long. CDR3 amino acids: CASSTWVGSLGAGELFF. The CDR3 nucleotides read TGTGCCAGCAGCACCTGGGTGGGTTCCTTAGGGGCCGGGGAGCTGTTTTTT.

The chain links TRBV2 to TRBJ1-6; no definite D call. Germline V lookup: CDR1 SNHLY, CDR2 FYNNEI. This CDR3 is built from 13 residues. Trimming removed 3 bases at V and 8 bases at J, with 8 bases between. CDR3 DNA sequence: TGTGCCAGCAGTGACGGTGGGGATTCACCCCTCCACTTT. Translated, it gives CASSDGGDSPLHF.

The CDR3 here is CASEYRGTLYEQYF. CDR3 sequence (DNA): TGTGCCAGCGAATACAGGGGGACGCTCTACGAGCAGTACTTC. The genes are TRBV6-5 and TRBJ2-7; 8 bases match TRBD1. The CDR3 sequence is 14 residues long. Germline CDR1 and CDR2: MNHEY and SVGAGI. The junction had 9 bases not matched to a gene; V was cut back by 8 bases and J by 3 bases.

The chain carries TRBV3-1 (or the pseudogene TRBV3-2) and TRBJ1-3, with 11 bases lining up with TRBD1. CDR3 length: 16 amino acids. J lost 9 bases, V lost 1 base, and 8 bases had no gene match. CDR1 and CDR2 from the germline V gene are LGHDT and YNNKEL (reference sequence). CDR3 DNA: TGTGCCAGCAGCCAAGTGGACAGGGGGCCTTATCTCACCATATATTTT. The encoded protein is CASSQVDRGPYLTIYF.

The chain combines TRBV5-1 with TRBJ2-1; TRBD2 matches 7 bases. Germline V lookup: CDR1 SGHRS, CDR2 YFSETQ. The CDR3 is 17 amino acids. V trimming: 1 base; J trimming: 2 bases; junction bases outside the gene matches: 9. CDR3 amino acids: CASSLREGGPPYNEQFF. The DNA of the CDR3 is TGCGCCAGCAGCTTGAGGGAGGGAGGGCCCCCCTACAATGAGCAGTTCTTC.

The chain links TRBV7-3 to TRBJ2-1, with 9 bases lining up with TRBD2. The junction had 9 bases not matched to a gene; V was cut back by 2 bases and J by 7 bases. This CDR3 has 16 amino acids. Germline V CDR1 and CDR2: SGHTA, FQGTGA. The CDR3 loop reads CASSLLGSGSSNEQFF. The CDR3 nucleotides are TGTGCCAGCAGCTTACTAGGTAGCGGGAGTTCAAATGAGCAGTTCTTC. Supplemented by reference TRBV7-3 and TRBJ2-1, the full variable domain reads GAGVSQTPSNKVTEKGKYVELRCDPISGHTALYWYRQSLGQGPEFLIYFQGTGAADDSGLPNDRFFAVRPEGSVSTLKIQRTERGDSAVYLCASSLLGSGSSNEQFFGPGTRLTVL.

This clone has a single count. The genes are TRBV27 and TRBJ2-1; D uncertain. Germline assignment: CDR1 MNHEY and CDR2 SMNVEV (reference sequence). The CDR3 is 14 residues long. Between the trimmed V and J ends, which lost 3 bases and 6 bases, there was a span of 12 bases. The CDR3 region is CASSFERLGNEQFF. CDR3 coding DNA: TGTGCCAGCAGTTTTGAACGGCTCGGCAATGAGCAGTTCTTC.

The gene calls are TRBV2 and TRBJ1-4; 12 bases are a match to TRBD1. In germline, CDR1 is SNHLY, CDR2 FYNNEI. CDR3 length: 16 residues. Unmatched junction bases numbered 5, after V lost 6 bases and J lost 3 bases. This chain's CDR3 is CASSAGTGGSNEKLFF. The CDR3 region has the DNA TGTGCCAGCAGCGCCGGGACAGGGGGCTCTAATGAAAAACTGTTTTTT.

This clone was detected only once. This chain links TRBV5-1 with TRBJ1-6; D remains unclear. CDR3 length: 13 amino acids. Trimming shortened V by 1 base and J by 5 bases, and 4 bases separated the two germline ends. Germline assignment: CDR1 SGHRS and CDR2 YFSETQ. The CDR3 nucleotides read TGCGCCAGCAGCTTGAGTGATAATTCACCCCTCCACTTT. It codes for CASSLSDNSPLHF.

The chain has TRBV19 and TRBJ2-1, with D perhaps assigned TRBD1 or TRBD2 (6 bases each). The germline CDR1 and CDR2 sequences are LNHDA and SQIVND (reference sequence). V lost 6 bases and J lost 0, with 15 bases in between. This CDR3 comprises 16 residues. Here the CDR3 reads CASSPGETGSYNEQFF. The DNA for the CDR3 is TGTGCCAGTAGCCCGGGAGAGACAGGCTCCTACAATGAGCAGTTCTTC.

The CDR3 protein is CASSDPTGGGTEAFF. The DNA of the CDR3 is TGTGCCAGCAGCGACCCGACAGGGGGCGGCACTGAAGCTTTCTTT. The chain combines TRBV13 with TRBJ1-1; 10 bases fit TRBD1. CDR1 is PRHDT, CDR2 FYEKMQ, per germline (reference sequence). This CDR3 contains 15 residues. Losses at the gene ends were 5 bases for V and 4 bases for J; bases not matched to a gene: 7.

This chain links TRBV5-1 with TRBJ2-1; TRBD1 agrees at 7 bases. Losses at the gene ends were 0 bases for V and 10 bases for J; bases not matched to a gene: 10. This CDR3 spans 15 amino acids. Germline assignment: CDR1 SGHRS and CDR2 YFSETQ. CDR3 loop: CASSLVGPGQMEQFF. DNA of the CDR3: TGCGCCAGCAGCTTGGTGGGTCCGGGACAGATGGAGCAGTTCTTC.

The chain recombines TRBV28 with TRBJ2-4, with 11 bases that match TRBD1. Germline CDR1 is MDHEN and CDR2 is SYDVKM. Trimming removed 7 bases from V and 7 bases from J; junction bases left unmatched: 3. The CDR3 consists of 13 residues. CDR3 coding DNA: TGTGCCAGCATCGGGACAGGGGGGAACATTCAGTACTTC. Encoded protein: CASIGTGGNIQYF.

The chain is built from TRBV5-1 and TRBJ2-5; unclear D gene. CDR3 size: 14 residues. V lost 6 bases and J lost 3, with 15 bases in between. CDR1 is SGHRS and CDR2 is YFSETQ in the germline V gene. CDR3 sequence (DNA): TGCGCCAGCAACCAGGAAGCTGCCGAAGAGACCCAGTACTTC. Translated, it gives CASNQEAAEETQYF.

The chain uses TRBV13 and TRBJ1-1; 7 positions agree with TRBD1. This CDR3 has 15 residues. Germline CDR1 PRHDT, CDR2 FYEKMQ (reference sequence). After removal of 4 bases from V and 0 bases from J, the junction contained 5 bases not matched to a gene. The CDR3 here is CASSSHRGLNTEAFF. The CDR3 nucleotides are TGTGCCAGCAGCTCACACAGGGGTTTGAACACTGAAGCTTTCTTT.

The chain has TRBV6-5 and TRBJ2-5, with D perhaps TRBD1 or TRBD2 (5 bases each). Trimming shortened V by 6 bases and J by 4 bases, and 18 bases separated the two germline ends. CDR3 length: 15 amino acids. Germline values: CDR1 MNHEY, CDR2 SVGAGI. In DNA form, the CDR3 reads TGTGCCAGCAGAAGTCATCGGGACCGCGGAGAGACCCAGTACTTC. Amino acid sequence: CASRSHRDRGETQYF.

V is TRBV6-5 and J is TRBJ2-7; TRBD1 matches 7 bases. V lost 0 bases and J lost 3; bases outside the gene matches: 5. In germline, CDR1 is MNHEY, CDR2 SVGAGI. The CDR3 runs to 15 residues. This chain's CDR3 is CASSYSRGSHYEQYF. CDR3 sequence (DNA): TGTGCCAGCAGTTACTCCAGGGGGTCCCACTACGAGCAGTACTTC.